These T cell receptor beta chains were read from a single sample in a study of beta chain features in type 1 diabetes. TCRdb keeps only in-frame clones here, not all; method: immunoSEQ multiplex PCR. The data show over 650,000 clones, with around an eighth seen just once and less than 0.04% held by the top ten. The source material was naive CD4+ T cells from blood. The receptor source for this set is a man younger than 35 with type 1 diabetes. CDR3s include the opening cysteine and the closing phenylalanine or tryptophan. D genes are given only for firm matches. The size entry is marked missing in some rows and otherwise reads once, few, many or a size class.

D gene | J gene | clone size | V gene | CDR3 protein | CDR3 DNA
TRBD2 | TRBJ2-6 | few | TRBV7-9 | CASSPSGDGRRGANVLTF | TGTGCCAGCAGCCCAAGCGGGGACGGAAGACGGGGGGCCAACGTCCTGACTTTC
. | TRBJ2-3 | few | TRBV7-2 | CASSLRNSLDTQYF | TGTGCCAGCAGCTTACGAAACAGCCTAGATACGCAGTATTTT
TRBD2 | TRBJ2-7 | few | TRBV18 | CASSLTTPSGRASEQYF | TGTGCCAGCTCACTCACTACCCCCAGCGGGAGGGCGTCCGAGCAGTACTTC
. | TRBJ2-5 | . | TRBV7-3 | CASSLSPKETQYF | TGTGCCAGCAGCTTATCTCCTAAAGAGACCCAGTACTTC
. | TRBJ2-5 | few | TRBV30 | CAWSVNPREVLKETQYF | TGTGCCTGGAGTGTAAACCCGAGGGAGGTGCTTAAAGAGACCCAGTACTTC
. | TRBJ1-1 | . | TRBV5-4 | CASSLEHNTEAFF | TGTGCCAGCAGCTTGGAACACAACACTGAAGCTTTCTTT
. | TRBJ1-4 | few | TRBV29-1 | CSARGMGEKLFF | TGCAGCGCCCGGGGTATGGGAGAAAAACTGTTTTTT
TRBD2 | TRBJ2-1 | . | TRBV18 | CAGTSGFRNEQFF | TGTGCCGGGACTAGCGGGTTTCGCAATGAGCAGTTCTTC
. | TRBJ2-7 | . | TRBV7-9 | CASRLAERGEQYF | TGTGCCAGCAGATTGGCGGAGAGGGGCGAGCAGTACTTC
. | TRBJ2-3 | few | TRBV20-1 | CSAIRPDTQYF | TGCAGTGCTATTAGGCCAGATACGCAGTATTTT
. | TRBJ1-5 | . | TRBV30 | CAWSVQGSNQPQHF | TGTGCCTGGAGTGTACAAGGTAGCAATCAGCCCCAGCATTTT
. | TRBJ2-7 | few | TRBV7-9 | CASSGGPYEQYF | TGTGCCAGCAGCGGGGGACCCTACGAGCAGTACTTC
TRBD1 | TRBJ2-7 | . | TRBV29-1 | CSVATGQSHEQYF | TGCAGCGTTGCCACGGGACAGTCCCACGAGCAGTACTTC
. | TRBJ2-7 | . | TRBV7-2 | CASSFKAEGGYEQYF | TGTGCCAGCAGCTTTAAGGCGGAGGGGGGTTACGAGCAGTACTTC
. | TRBJ2-7 | . | TRBV9 | CASSPGLPTYEQYF | TGTGCCAGCAGCCCGGGACTTCCGACCTACGAGCAGTACTTC
TRBD1 | TRBJ1-5 | . | TRBV7-2 | CASSSGQGGVQPQHF | TGTGCCAGCAGCTCGGGACAGGGTGGGGTACAGCCCCAGCATTTT
. | TRBJ2-5 | few | TRBV7-2 | CASSLVGVGETQYF | TGTGCCAGCAGCTTAGTGGGGGTTGGGGAGACCCAGTACTTC